This T cell receptor beta chain came from a study of T-cell memory formation after mild COVID-19 (dated by TCRdb to the early 2020s). For the study in its entirety: Most TCR sequence clusters were specific to one of the two donors. In a couple of donors, T-cell clones that expanded and contracted after mild COVID-19 were tracked by sequencing TCRalpha and TCRbeta repertoires over time. The cohort was made up of two young adult volunteers, one female and one male, who were previously healthy. Broader findings and caveats from the paper: Clones contracting from day 15 to 85 had balanced CD4/CD8 phenotypes, while a second wave expanding from day 15 to 37 was biased towards CD4+. Only two mild cases were covered in the study, and larger cohorts including severe cases with pre-infection samples were considered necessary. Whether the second-wave clones peaking on day 37 were SARS-CoV-2 specific was not confirmed. Some responding clones were detected in pre-infection memory, suggesting pre-existing cross-reactive memory T cells joined the SARS-CoV-2 response. Contracting CD4+ clones turned up mainly in the CM and EM memory subsets, whereas EMRA was where CD8+ clones were enriched.

The sequencer listed for this sample is Illumina NovaSeq 6000. Using 5'RACE with constant-segment primers, TCRalpha and TCRbeta cDNA libraries were constructed, with sample barcodes and unique molecular identifiers added in the process. Trizol reagent was used to extract RNA from every sample. The libraries were amplified in two PCR steps, and the second step added a second sample barcode and Illumina TruSeq adapters. Sequencing of libraries was performed on an Illumina NovaSeq with 2 x 150 bp paired-end reads. The study's own analysis went as follows. The reads were demultiplexed and collapsed into UMI-guided consensus sequences using migec v1.2.7. With mixcr v2.1.11, UMI consensuses were aligned to TRA and TRB V and J templates and assembled into clonotypes. Clonotypes were classified as expanded or contracted when called significant by both edgeR and NoisET, with noise models trained on biological replicates. edgeR calls used a false discovery rate-adjusted p below 0.01 and a log2 fold-change threshold of 1. As an exploratory analysis of dynamics, max-normalized trajectories of the 1000 most abundant clonotypes were examined by PCA with hierarchical clustering. Separately sequenced CD4+ and CD8+ repertoires were used to assign the CD4 or CD8 phenotype of responding clones. TCRdb redid the processing of the public reads, applying fastp at Q25 and MiXCR, and retained in-frame beta chains. Identical CDR3 proteins give one entry, which carries the most common genes and DNA. The V and J calls reflect TCRdb's pipeline rather than the authors' work. A total of around 100,000 distinct CDR3 sequences appear in this sample, approximately 10% of them only once. The top ten clones comprise around 39% of the sample.

Ficoll-Paque density gradient centrifugation was used to isolate PBMCs. In this sample, this clonotype turned up a few times. Its antigen is still unknown. Base-call qualities are not available, and no considerably larger clone is one nucleotide away. Reading the germline V gene gives CDR1 LGHNA and CDR2 YSLEER. Deletion took 0 bases off V and 4 bases off J, with a span of 8 bases between the germline ends. The CDR3, cysteine through phenylalanine, is 14 amino acids long. Only CDR3 DNA is held: 42 bases, read in frame from base 1. The source of this sequence is a man between 18 and 35 years old who had mild COVID-19 (a few samples of this study predate the infection). The sample titles of this study are shuffled in the database, so cell type and time point are left out; the donor was told from shared clones. The V and J segments used are TRBV4-3 and TRBJ2-3, with the D gene not clear enough to name. Sequencing was done on a sample of PBMCs or a T cell subset sorted from them (not recorded which). The nucleotide sequence is TGCGCCAGCAGCCAAGATGGGTCCCCAGATACGCAGTATTTT. The translation is CASSQDGSPDTQYF.